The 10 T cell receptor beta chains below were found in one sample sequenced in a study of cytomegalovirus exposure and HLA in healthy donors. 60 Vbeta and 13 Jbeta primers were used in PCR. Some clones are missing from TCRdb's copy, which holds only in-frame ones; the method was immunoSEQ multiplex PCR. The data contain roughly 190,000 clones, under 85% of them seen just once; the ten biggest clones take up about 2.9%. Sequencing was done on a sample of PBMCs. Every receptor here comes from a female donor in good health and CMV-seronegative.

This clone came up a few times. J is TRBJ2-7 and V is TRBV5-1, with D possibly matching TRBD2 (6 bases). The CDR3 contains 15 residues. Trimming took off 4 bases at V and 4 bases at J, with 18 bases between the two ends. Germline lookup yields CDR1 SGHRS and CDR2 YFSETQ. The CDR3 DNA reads TGCGCCAGCAGCCGTGCGGGGTCCTCCGAATACGAGCAGTACTTC. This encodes CASSRAGSSEYEQYF.

The CDR3, as DNA: TGCGCCAGCAGCCCGGGACTAGCGGGGGGGCCCCAAAACATTCAGTACTTC. It translates to CASSPGLAGGPQNIQYF. The genes are TRBV5-1 and TRBJ2-4; TRBD2 matches 16 bases. J lost 5 bases, V lost 4 bases, and 6 bases had no gene match. CDR1 is SGHRS, CDR2 YFSETQ, per germline. The CDR3 is 17 amino acids.

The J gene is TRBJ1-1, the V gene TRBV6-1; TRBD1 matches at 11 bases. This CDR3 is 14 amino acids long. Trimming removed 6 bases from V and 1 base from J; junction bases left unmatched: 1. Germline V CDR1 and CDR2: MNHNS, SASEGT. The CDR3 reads CASRDRGQNTEAFF. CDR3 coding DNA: TGTGCCAGCAGGGACAGGGGGCAGAACACTGAAGCTTTCTTT.

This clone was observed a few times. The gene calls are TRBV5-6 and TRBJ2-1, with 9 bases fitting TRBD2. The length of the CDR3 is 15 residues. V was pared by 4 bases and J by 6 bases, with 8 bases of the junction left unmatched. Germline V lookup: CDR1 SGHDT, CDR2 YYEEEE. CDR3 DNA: TGTGCCAGCAGCCCTGAAAGGACTAGCGCCAATGAGCAGTTCTTC. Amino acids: CASSPERTSANEQFF.

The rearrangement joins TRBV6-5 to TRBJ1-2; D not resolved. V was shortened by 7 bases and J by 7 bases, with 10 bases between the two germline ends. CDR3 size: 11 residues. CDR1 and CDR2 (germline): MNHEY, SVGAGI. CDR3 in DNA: TGTGCCAGCAAGTGGTCAGGTGGCTACACCTTC. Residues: CASKWSGGYTF.

The CDR3 DNA reads as TGTGCCAGCAGTTACTCGAGAGTCTACGAGCAGTACTTC. Its translation: CASSYSRVYEQYF. The chain uses TRBV6-5 and TRBJ2-7; D ambiguous. V lost 0 bases, J lost 3 bases, and 6 bases lay in between. From germline, CDR1 is MNHEY and CDR2 SVGAGI. The CDR3 runs 13 residues.

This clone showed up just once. Here the CDR3 reads CASSWDRGDTQYF. The CDR3 DNA reads as TGTGCCAGCAGTTGGGACAGGGGCGATACGCAGTATTTT. V is TRBV27 and J is TRBJ2-3; 10 nucleotides align to TRBD1. This CDR3 region has 13 residues. Trimming cost V 4 bases and J 6 bases; bases outside gene matches: 1. The germline V gene has CDR1 MNHEY and CDR2 SMNVEV (reference sequence).

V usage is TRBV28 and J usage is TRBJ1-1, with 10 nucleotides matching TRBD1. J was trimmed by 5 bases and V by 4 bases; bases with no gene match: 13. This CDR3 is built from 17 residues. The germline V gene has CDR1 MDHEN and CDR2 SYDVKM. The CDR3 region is CASSSRQGAGYTTEAFF. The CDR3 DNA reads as TGTGCCAGCAGTTCACGACAGGGGGCTGGTTATACGACTGAAGCTTTCTTT.

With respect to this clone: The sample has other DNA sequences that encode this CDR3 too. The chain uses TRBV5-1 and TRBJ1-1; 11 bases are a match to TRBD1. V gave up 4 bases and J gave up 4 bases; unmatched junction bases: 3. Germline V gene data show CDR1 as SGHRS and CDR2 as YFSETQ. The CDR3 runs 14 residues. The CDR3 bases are TGCGCCAGCAGCAGGACAGGGGGCAGCACTGAAGCTTTCTTT. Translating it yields CASSRTGGSTEAFF.

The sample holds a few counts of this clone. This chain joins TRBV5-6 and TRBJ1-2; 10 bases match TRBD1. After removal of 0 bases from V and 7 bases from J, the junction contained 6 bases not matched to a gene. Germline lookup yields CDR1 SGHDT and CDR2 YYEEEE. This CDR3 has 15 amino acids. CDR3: CASSLAATGGVGYTF. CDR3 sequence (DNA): TGTGCCAGCAGCTTGGCAGCGACAGGGGGCGTTGGCTACACCTTC. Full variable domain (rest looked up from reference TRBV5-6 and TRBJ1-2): DAGVTQSPTHLIKTRGQQVTLRCSPKSGHDTVSWYQQALGQGPQFIFQYYEEEERQRGNFPDRFSGHQFPNYSSELNVNALLLGDSALYLCASSLAATGGVGYTFGSGTRLTVV.